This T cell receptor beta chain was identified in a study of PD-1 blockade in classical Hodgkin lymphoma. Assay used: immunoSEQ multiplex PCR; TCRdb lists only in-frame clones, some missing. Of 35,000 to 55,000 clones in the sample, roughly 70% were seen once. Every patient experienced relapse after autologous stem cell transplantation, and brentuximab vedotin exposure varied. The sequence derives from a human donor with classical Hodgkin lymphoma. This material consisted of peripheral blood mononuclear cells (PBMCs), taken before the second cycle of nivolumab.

This CDR3 is CASSPTSGTDTQYF. The CDR3 DNA sequence: TGTGCCAGCAGCCCGACTAGCGGCACAGATACGCAGTATTTT. This chain links TRBV7-2 with TRBJ2-3; 8 nucleotides agree with TRBD2. V lost 5 bases, J lost 1 base, and 2 bases stayed unmatched. The CDR3 sequence is 14 residues long. CDR1 and CDR2 (germline): SGHTA, FQGNSA.